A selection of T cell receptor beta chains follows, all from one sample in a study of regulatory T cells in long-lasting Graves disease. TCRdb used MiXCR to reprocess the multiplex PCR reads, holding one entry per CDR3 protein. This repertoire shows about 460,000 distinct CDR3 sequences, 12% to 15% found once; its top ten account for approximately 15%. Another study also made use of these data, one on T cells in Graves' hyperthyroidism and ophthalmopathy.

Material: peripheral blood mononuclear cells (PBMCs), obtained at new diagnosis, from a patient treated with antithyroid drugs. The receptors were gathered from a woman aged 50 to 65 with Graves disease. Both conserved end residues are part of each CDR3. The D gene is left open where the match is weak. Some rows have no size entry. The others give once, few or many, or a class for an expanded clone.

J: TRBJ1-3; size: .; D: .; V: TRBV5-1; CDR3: CASSLAASSGNTIYF; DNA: TGCGCCAGCAGCTTGGCTGCCAGCTCTGGAAACACCATATATTTT
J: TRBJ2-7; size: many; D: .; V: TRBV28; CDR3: CASSTAYEQYF; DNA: TGTGCCAGCAGTACAGCTTACGAGCAGTACTTC
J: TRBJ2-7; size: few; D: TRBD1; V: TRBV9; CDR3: CASSVAWDSYEQYF; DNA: TGTGCCAGCAGCGTAGCGTGGGACAGCTACGAGCAGTACTTC
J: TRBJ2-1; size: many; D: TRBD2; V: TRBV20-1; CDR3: CSARGQRELQQFF; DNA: TGCAGTGCTAGAGGGCAGCGGGAGCTTCAGCAGTTCTTC
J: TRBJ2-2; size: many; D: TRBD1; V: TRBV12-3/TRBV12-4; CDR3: CASSSQGMAGELFF; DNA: TGTGCCAGCAGTTCACAGGGGATGGCCGGGGAGCTGTTTTTT
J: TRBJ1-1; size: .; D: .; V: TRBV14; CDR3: CASSQGGFEAFF; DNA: TGTGCCAGCAGCCAAGGGGGCTTCGAAGCTTTCTTT
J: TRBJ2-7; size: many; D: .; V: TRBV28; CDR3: CASSYSGVDEQYF; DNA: TGTGCCAGCAGTTATTCAGGGGTAGACGAGCAGTACTTC
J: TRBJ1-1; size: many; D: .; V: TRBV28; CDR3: CASSLSTSNEAFF; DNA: TGTGCCAGCAGTTTAAGTACGAGTAATGAAGCTTTCTTT
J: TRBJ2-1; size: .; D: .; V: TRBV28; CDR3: CASARGGRGEQFF; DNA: TGTGCCAGCGCGAGGGGGGGGCGGGGTGAGCAGTTCTTC
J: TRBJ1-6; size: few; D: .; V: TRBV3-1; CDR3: CASSQGALDIAPLHF; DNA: TGTGCCAGCAGCCAAGGGGCTCTTGATATTGCACCCCTCCACTTT
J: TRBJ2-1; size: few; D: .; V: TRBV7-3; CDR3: CASSPSEGSDYNEQFF; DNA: TGTGCCAGCAGCCCCTCCGAGGGGAGCGACTACAATGAGCAGTTCTTC
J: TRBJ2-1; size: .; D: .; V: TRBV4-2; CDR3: CASSPLDESADEQFF; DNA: TGTGCCAGCAGCCCCCTGGATGAGTCGGCGGATGAGCAGTTCTTC